One and the same sample provided the 11 T cell receptor beta chains below, sequenced in a study of chemoradiotherapy in HPV16-positive cancers. This table comes from immunoSEQ multiplex PCR, and its TCRdb copy is limited to in-frame clones, with some not included. The sample contains 15,000 to 20,000 clones, roughly 80% of which appear only once. The sample here was blood, taken from a patient who underwent chemoradiotherapy. These receptors all come from a human donor with HPV-associated anogenital cancer.

The chain is built from TRBV9 and TRBJ1-1; D unresolved. Germline V gene data show CDR1 as SGDLS and CDR2 as YYNGEE. This CDR3 has 15 amino acids. With 6 bases removed from V and 2 bases from J, the gap between germline ends came to 17 bases. The CDR3 region is CASTPGRSDNTEAFF. CDR3 coding DNA: TGTGCCAGCACCCCCGGCAGGTCGGATAACACTGAAGCTTTCTTT.

The rearrangement uses TRBV7-2 and TRBJ2-5, with D perhaps matching TRBD1 (8 bases). The CDR3 spans 14 residues. Per the germline V gene, CDR1 is SGHTA and CDR2 is FQGNSA. Trimming removed 5 bases at V and 4 bases at J, with 14 bases between. The CDR3 nucleotides read TGTGCCAGCAGCCGCAACAGGGGGGGAGAGACCCAGTACTTC. This codes for CASSRNRGGETQYF.

The genes are TRBV11-2 and TRBJ1-1; 8 bases align to TRBD1. The CDR3 loop spans 16 amino acids. J gave up 0 bases and V 1 base, and 4 bases lay outside the gene matches. Per the germline V gene, CDR1 is SGHAT and CDR2 is FQNNGV. The CDR3 DNA follows: TGTGCCAGCAGCTTAGGGACAGGGCTCATGAACACTGAAGCTTTCTTT. It codes for CASSLGTGLMNTEAFF.

The chain combines TRBV29-1 with TRBJ1-1; TRBD1 aligns across 8 bases. The V gene end was trimmed by 5 bases and the J gene end by 1 base; junction bases not matched to a gene: 3. CDR1 is SQVTM, CDR2 ANQGSEA, per germline. The CDR3 is made up of 13 amino acids. CDR3 protein: CSVLDRGNTEAFF. The CDR3 nucleotides read TGCAGCGTTTTAGACAGGGGGAACACTGAAGCTTTCTTT.

The V call is TRBV5-5, the J call TRBJ1-6; D gene ambiguous. The CDR3 contains 13 residues. V gave up 4 bases and J gave up 10 bases, with 12 bases separating them. The V gene's germline CDR1 is SGHKS and CDR2 YYEKEE (reference sequence). Written as DNA, the CDR3 is TGTGCCAGCAGCCCTATTACTGAATCACCCCTCCACTTT. This encodes CASSPITESPLHF. Based on the CDR3 plus reference TRBV5-5 and TRBJ1-6, the full variable domain is DAGVTQSPTHLIKTRGQQVTLRCSPISGHKSVSWYQQVLGQGPQFIFQYYEKEERGRGNFPDRFSARQFPNYSSELNVNALLLGDSALYLCASSPITESPLHFGNGTRLTVT.

This clone was detected only once. The chain is built from TRBV2 and TRBJ2-4; TRBD2 aligns across 7 bases. The CDR3 length is 17 residues. Germline assignment: CDR1 SNHLY and CDR2 FYNNEI. Trimming removed 0 bases from V and 4 bases from J; junction bases left unmatched: 9. DNA of the CDR3: TGTGCCAGCAGTGAAGCCCCAGATTGGCGGGGGAAAAACATTCAGTACTTC. Translation gives CASSEAPDWRGKNIQYF. The whole variable domain, filled in from reference TRBV2 and TRBJ2-4, reads EPEVTQTPSHQVTQMGQEVILRCVPISNHLYFYWYRQILGQKVEFLVSFYNNEISEKSEIFDDQFSVERPDGSNFTLKIRSTKLEDSAMYFCASSEAPDWRGKNIQYFGAGTRLSVL.

The chain joins TRBV2 to TRBJ2-5; either TRBD1 or TRBD2 may supply D (5 bases each). This CDR3 is 15 amino acids long. The germline gives CDR1 SNHLY, CDR2 FYNNEI. The V end was cut by 7 bases, the J end by 4 bases, with 19 bases between. The CDR3 loop is CASTEIRGAGETQYF. The CDR3 coding sequence is TGTGCCAGCACTGAGATCCGAGGGGCCGGAGAGACCCAGTACTTC.

The chain combines TRBV19 with TRBJ1-6, with a tentative D call TRBD1 (6 bases). Trimming cost V 3 bases and J 6 bases, with 21 bases left between them. The CDR3 consists of 18 residues. Per the germline V gene, CDR1 is LNHDA and CDR2 is SQIVND (reference sequence). CDR3 in amino acids: CASSIIALGAGSNSPLHF. Here the CDR3 DNA reads TGTGCCAGTAGTATCATCGCCCTGGGGGCAGGGAGTAATTCACCCCTCCACTTT.

The chain links TRBV5-6 to TRBJ2-2; D ambiguous. V shed 4 bases and J shed 0 bases, with 4 bases lying between them. Germline CDR1 is SGHDT and CDR2 is YYEEEE. The CDR3 has 13 amino acids. The chain's CDR3 is CASSHTNTGELFF. DNA for the CDR3: TGTGCCAGCAGCCACACGAACACCGGGGAGCTGTTTTTT.

The chain joins TRBV19 to TRBJ1-6, with D perhaps matching TRBD1 (5 bases). This CDR3 spans 16 amino acids. Trimming took off 7 bases at V and 3 bases at J, with 16 bases between the two ends. Germline V gene sequence: CDR1 LNHDA, CDR2 SQIVND (reference sequence). The CDR3 bases are TGTGCCAGTAAGAGAGACAGTGGAGGCTATAATTCACCCCTCCACTTT. Translated, it gives CASKRDSGGYNSPLHF.

The chain employs TRBV19 and TRBJ1-6; tentatively, D is TRBD1 (6 bases). The CDR3 covers 16 residues. CDR1 is LNHDA and CDR2 is SQIVND in the germline V gene (reference sequence). V was clipped by 3 bases and J by 8 bases, with 17 bases between them. Here the CDR3 reads CASSIQTGNSDSPLHF. In DNA, the CDR3 is TGTGCCAGTAGTATCCAGACAGGAAACTCGGATTCACCCCTCCACTTT.